One and the same sample provided the 20 T cell receptor beta chains below, sequenced in a study of CD8+ T cells in alopecia areata. Treatment of the sample: oral pan-JAK inhibitor, 5-10 mg twice daily. Reverse transcribed after extraction, RNA yielded cDNA as the sequencing template. TCRdb's table, derived via immunoSEQ multiplex PCR, lists solely in-frame clones and lacks some. The data hold roughly 140,000 clones, with roughly four fifths observed a single time. Source: CD8+ T cells sorted from blood, taken at week 4, from a patient treated with tofacitinib. The source is a human donor with alopecia areata.

The chain links TRBV10-1 to TRBJ2-7, with 9 bases identical to TRBD2. CDR1 and CDR2 (germline): WNHNN, SYGVQD (reference sequence). Losses at the gene ends were 6 bases for V and 2 bases for J; bases not matched to a gene: 8. CDR3 length: 15 amino acids. The chain's CDR3 is CASSPSGANAYEQYF. For the CDR3, the DNA is TGCGCCAGCAGCCCTAGCGGGGCGAACGCCTACGAGCAGTACTTC.

This clone was counted once. V is TRBV4-3 and J is TRBJ2-7; D may match TRBD1 or TRBD2 (5 bases each). The CDR3 length is 16 residues. Germline V gene lookup returns CDR1 LGHNA and CDR2 YSLEER. The V end lost 0 bases, the J end lost 7 bases, and 19 bases lay between the germline ends. CDR3 amino acids: CASSQDTGAPPQEQYF. The CDR3 coding sequence is TGCGCCAGCAGCCAAGATACCGGGGCCCCTCCACAGGAGCAGTACTTC.

The V and J genes are TRBV5-6 and TRBJ2-3; the D gene is possibly TRBD1 (5 bases). V was cut by 0 bases and J by 1 base, with 12 bases left in between. The germline CDR1 and CDR2 sequences are SGHDT and YYEEEE. The CDR3 loop spans 16 amino acids. CDR3 in DNA: TGTGCCAGCAGCTTGGTCCCAGGGTCAGGCACAGATACGCAGTATTTT. This sequence encodes CASSLVPGSGTDTQYF.

This chain joins TRBV27 and TRBJ2-1, with 13 bases lining up with TRBD2. The J segment lost 10 bases and the V segment lost 6 bases, leaving 18 bases of the junction unmatched. This CDR3 has 18 amino acids. Per germline, CDR1 MNHEY and CDR2 SMNVEV (reference sequence). As DNA, the CDR3 is TGTGCCAGCAGCCGCCCGCCACGGACTAGCGGGGGTCTTGAGGAGCAGTTCTTC. Encoded protein: CASSRPPRTSGGLEEQFF.

The J gene is TRBJ2-1, the V gene TRBV29-1, with D unclear. V was clipped by 3 bases and J by 10 bases, with 10 bases between them. Germline V CDR1 and CDR2: SQVTM, ANQGSEA. CDR3 size: 11 residues. The CDR3 region is CSVEVVDEQFF. The DNA for the CDR3 is TGCAGCGTTGAGGTGGTGGACGAGCAGTTCTTC.

The V call is TRBV5-1, the J call TRBJ2-7; 9 bases map to TRBD1. Trimming removed 4 bases from V and 3 bases from J; junction bases left unmatched: 8. This CDR3 is built from 15 residues. Germline-derived CDR1 and CDR2 are SGHRS and YFSETQ. The CDR3 sequence: CASSQRPGQGYEQYF. For the CDR3, the DNA is TGCGCCAGCAGCCAACGACCGGGACAGGGCTACGAGCAGTACTTC. The full variable domain, in which reference TRBV5-1 and TRBJ2-7 provide the parts outside the CDR3, is KAGVTQTPRYLIKTRGQQVTLSCSPISGHRSVSWYQQTPGQGLQFLFEYFSETQRNKGNFPGRFSGRQFSNSRSEMNVSTLELGDSALYLCASSQRPGQGYEQYFGPGTRLTVT.

This sequence joins TRBV5-1 and TRBJ2-1; no clear D gene. This CDR3 comprises 12 residues. V lost 1 base, J lost 7 bases, and 6 bases lay in between. From germline, CDR1 is SGHRS and CDR2 YFSETQ. Here the CDR3 reads CASSLSANEQFF. The CDR3 DNA sequence: TGCGCCAGCAGCTTGAGCGCAAATGAGCAGTTCTTC.

This chain connects TRBV7-6 to TRBJ2-1; TRBD1 matches 9 bases. From germline, CDR1 is SGHVS and CDR2 FNYEAQ. V lost 4 bases and J lost 3; bases outside the gene matches: 7. This CDR3 has 16 residues. The CDR3 DNA reads as TGTGCCAGCAGCTGGGACAGGGAGGACGGCTACAATGAGCAGTTCTTC. It yields the protein CASSWDREDGYNEQFF.

The chain is built from TRBV6-6 and TRBJ2-1; a weak D match, TRBD2 (7 bases). The CDR3 runs to 15 residues. The germline gives CDR1 MNHNY, CDR2 SVGAGI (reference sequence). V was clipped by 5 bases and J by 7 bases, with 18 bases between them. CDR3 region: CASSPLAGATNEQFF. Here the CDR3 DNA reads TGTGCCAGCAGTCCCCTGGCGGGGGCGACGAATGAGCAGTTCTTC.

This clone was seen only a few times. The rearrangement links TRBV7-9 to TRBJ2-5, with D possibly being TRBD1 (5 bases). Germline-derived CDR1 and CDR2 are SEHNR and FQNEAQ (reference sequence). The CDR3 runs to 15 residues. V was clipped by 1 base and J by 3 bases, with 12 bases between them. This CDR3 is CASSLVGQAEETQYF. CDR3 DNA: TGTGCCAGCAGCTTAGTGGGGCAAGCAGAAGAGACCCAGTACTTC. The variable domain in full, with the rest retrieved from reference TRBV7-9 and TRBJ2-5, is DTGVSQNPRHKITKRGQNVTFRCDPISEHNRLYWYRQTLGQGPEFLTYFQNEAQLEKSRLLSDRFSAERPKGSFSTLEIQRTEQGDSAMYLCASSLVGQAEETQYFGPGTRLLVL.

The rearrangement uses TRBV5-6 and TRBJ2-7; the D is unclear. The CDR3 has 13 amino acids. Between the trimmed V and J ends, which lost 1 base and 3 bases, there was a span of 8 bases. Germline V gene data show CDR1 as SGHDT and CDR2 as YYEEEE. The CDR3 here is CASSLRQYYEQYF. Here the CDR3 DNA reads TGTGCCAGCAGCTTGAGACAATACTACGAGCAGTACTTC.

This clone was recorded once. The chain uses TRBV4-3 and TRBJ2-7; no firm D call. Germline V gene lookup returns CDR1 LGHNA and CDR2 YSLEER. V gave up 0 bases and J gave up 6 bases, with 9 bases separating them. The CDR3 is 13 residues long. The CDR3 here is CASSQDKVGEQYF. The CDR3 coding sequence is TGCGCCAGCAGCCAAGATAAGGTGGGCGAGCAGTACTTC.

The J gene is TRBJ1-5, the V gene TRBV5-6; D is uncertain. Germline V gene data show CDR1 as SGHDT and CDR2 as YYEEEE. This CDR3 is 14 amino acids long. V lost 1 base and J lost 4, with 9 bases in between. The CDR3 here is CASSLNRANQPQHF. DNA for the CDR3: TGTGCCAGCAGCTTGAACAGAGCTAATCAGCCCCAGCATTTT.

The chain links TRBV6-1 to TRBJ2-2; D is ambiguous. Trimming took off 4 bases at V and 5 bases at J, with 20 bases between the two ends. This CDR3 has 17 amino acids. The V gene's germline CDR1 is MNHNS and CDR2 SASEGT. CDR3 sequence reads: CASSVTGPKSGTGELFF. The CDR3 DNA is TGTGCCAGCAGTGTAACCGGGCCAAAAAGTGGGACCGGGGAGCTGTTTTTT.

V and J are TRBV5-4 and TRBJ2-3; 8 bases map to TRBD2. Trimming took 7 bases from V and 5 from J; bases not matched to a gene: 12. Per germline, CDR1 SGHNT and CDR2 YYREEE (reference sequence). The CDR3 loop spans 15 amino acids. CDR3 nucleotides: TGTGCCAGCGGTCTCGGACTAGCAGGTGAAGATACGCAGTATTTT. Residues: CASGLGLAGEDTQYF. Combining the CDR3 with reference TRBV5-4 and TRBJ2-3 gives the whole variable domain ETGVTQSPTHLIKTRGQQVTLRCSSQSGHNTVSWYQQALGQGPQFIFQYYREEENGRGNFPPRFSGLQFPNYSSELNVNALELDDSALYLCASGLGLAGEDTQYFGPGTRLTVL.

This sequence joins TRBV7-9 and TRBJ2-1; TRBD2 is a possible D gene (5 bases). Germline V CDR1 and CDR2: SEHNR, FQNEAQ (reference sequence). The V and J ends lost 8 bases and 3 bases respectively, with 8 bases between them. There are 12 residues in the CDR3. Written as DNA, the CDR3 is TGTGCCAGCGATCGGGACTACAATGAGCAGTTCTTC. This encodes CASDRDYNEQFF. Based on the CDR3 plus reference TRBV7-9 and TRBJ2-1, the full variable domain is DTGVSQNPRHKITKRGQNVTFRCDPISEHNRLYWYRQTLGQGPEFLTYFQNEAQLEKSRLLSDRFSAERPKGSFSTLEIQRTEQGDSAMYLCASDRDYNEQFFGPGTRLTVL.

The sample holds a few counts of this clone. The V call is TRBV19, the J call TRBJ2-1; TRBD2 matches 14 bases. V gave up 8 bases and J gave up 9 bases; unmatched junction bases: 9. The CDR3 is 15 amino acids. Germline V gene sequence: CDR1 LNHDA, CDR2 SQIVND (reference sequence). In DNA form, the CDR3 reads TGTGCCAGTGGGACTAGCGGGGGCCAATGGTCTGAGCAGTTCTTC. It yields the protein CASGTSGGQWSEQFF.

The J gene is TRBJ2-2, the V gene TRBV4-1; D unresolved. Germline CDR1 MGHRA, CDR2 YSYEKL. V was clipped by 4 bases and J by 2 bases, with 2 bases between them. The CDR3 has 12 residues. DNA for the CDR3: TGCGCCAGCAGCCTCAACACCGGGGAGCTGTTTTTT. Its translation is CASSLNTGELFF.

CDR3 residues: CAWSAITQNYGYTF. The CDR3 DNA follows: TGTGCCTGGAGTGCAATAACTCAGAACTATGGCTACACCTTC. The chain joins TRBV30 to TRBJ1-2; D remains ambiguous. The V gene lost 1 base and the J gene lost 2 bases, with 11 bases spanning the gap. Germline CDR1 and CDR2: GTSNPN and SVGIG (reference sequence). This CDR3 is built from 14 residues.

In its sample, this clone was seen a few times. J is TRBJ2-5 and V is TRBV15, with 9 bases that match TRBD1. The CDR3 is 14 amino acids. Germline CDR1 reads LNHNV; CDR2 reads YYDKDF (reference sequence). The junction had 2 bases not matched to a gene; V was cut back by 4 bases and J by 2 bases. The CDR3 DNA sequence: TGTGCCACCAGCACAGACAGGGGGCAAGAGACCCAGTACTTC. It translates to CATSTDRGQETQYF.